These 23 T cell receptor beta chains came from one sample sequenced in a study of identical twins (TCRdb year 2016). Receptors were amplified or captured by 5' RACE. The reads were generated on an Illumina HiSeq 2000. Using fastp at Q25 and MiXCR, TCRdb reprocessed the public reads and kept productive beta chains. For every CDR3 protein sequence, its rows merge into one entry that carries the most common genes and DNA. This sample gives about 250,000 distinct CDR3 sequences in total; approximately 7.3% of them show up just once. The ten biggest clones cover over 5% of the sample. The same sample was also studied in work on yellow fever vaccine responses in identical twins.

Material: CD8+ T cells sorted from blood. These TCRs come from a woman under 30 in good health.

This clonotype was counted at least ten times. The V and J genes are TRBV12-3 or TRBV12-4 and TRBJ2-1, with D hard to call. V was trimmed by 4 bases and J by 6 bases, leaving 10 bases between them. The CDR3 contains 13 residues. The CDR3 DNA reads as TGTGCCAGCAGTTATACCGGCAGCAATGAGCAGTTCTTC. Its translation is CASSYTGSNEQFF.

The rearrangement links TRBV7-9 to TRBJ2-5; D remains unclear. The CDR3 loop spans 11 amino acids. The V gene lost 5 bases and the J gene lost 10 bases, with 11 bases spanning the gap. Germline CDR1 SEHNR, CDR2 FQNEAQ (reference sequence). The CDR3 sequence is CASSPGVGQYF. CDR3 sequence (DNA): TGTGCCAGCAGCCCCGGCGTGGGCCAGTACTTC.

Only a few counts were recorded for this clonotype. CDR3 residues: CASSSRDRPPYEQYV. CDR3 bases: TGTGCCAGCAGTAGCCGGGACAGACCACCCTACGAGCAGTACGTC. The genes are TRBV28 and TRBJ2-7, with 7 nucleotides matching TRBD1. The CDR3 runs to 15 residues. Germline V gene sequence: CDR1 MDHEN, CDR2 SYDVKM. Losses at the gene ends were 5 bases for V and 2 bases for J; bases not matched to a gene: 9.

This chain links TRBV24-1 with TRBJ2-3; D unclear. The V and J ends lost 7 bases and 4 bases respectively, with 8 bases between them. The germline gives CDR1 KGHDR, CDR2 SFDVKD. This CDR3 region has 12 residues. CDR3 region: CATSPRSDTQYF. The CDR3 DNA reads as TGTGCCACCAGCCCTAGGTCAGATACGCAGTATTTT.

This clonotype was seen a handful of times. The V call is TRBV5-6, the J call TRBJ2-7; no firm D call. CDR3 length equals 13 residues. Per germline, CDR1 SGHDT and CDR2 YYEEEE. Trimming pared 1 base from V and 5 bases from J, leaving 10 bases between. CDR3 sequence reads: CASSLLARDEQYV. CDR3 bases: TGTGCCAGCAGCTTGCTGGCCCGGGACGAGCAGTACGTC.

The V and J genes are TRBV28 and TRBJ1-6; D might be TRBD1 (5 bases). Germline V gene data show CDR1 as MDHEN and CDR2 as SYDVKM. The CDR3 sequence is 15 residues long. The ends were cut back, 3 bases at V and 3 bases at J, with 9 bases in the middle. The CDR3, as DNA: TGTGCCAGCAGTTTTGACAGCCACTATAATTCACCCCTCCACTTT. Encoded protein: CASSFDSHYNSPLHF.

This chain connects TRBV5-6 to TRBJ2-3; D is perhaps TRBD2 (6 bases). Per germline, CDR1 SGHDT and CDR2 YYEEEE. V dropped 3 bases and J dropped 3 bases, with 14 bases sitting between them. This CDR3 has 15 residues. CDR3 sequence reads: CASSSSGLATDTQYF. In DNA form, the CDR3 reads TGTGCCAGCAGCTCTTCAGGGCTAGCGACAGATACGCAGTATTTT.

This clonotype was detected ten times or more. The chain combines TRBV20-1 with TRBJ2-4; possibly TRBD1 or TRBD2 for D (5 bases each). Trimming removed 0 bases from V and 1 base from J, with 13 bases in between. The CDR3 consists of 16 residues. CDR1 DFQATT and CDR2 SNEGSKA come from the germline V gene (reference sequence). The CDR3 nucleotides read TGCAGTGCTAGAGATACGGTTGGGGACGCCAAAAACATTCAGTACTTC. Protein sequence: CSARDTVGDAKNIQYF.

The chain uses TRBV7-9 and TRBJ2-5, with D unclear. CDR1 is SEHNR and CDR2 is FQNEAQ in the germline V gene (reference sequence). V was shortened by 1 base and J by 2 bases, with 8 bases between the two germline ends. The CDR3 has 14 amino acids. The CDR3 DNA follows: TGTGCCAGCAGCTTAGGGCTTGGGCAAGAGACCCAGTACTTC. Its protein is CASSLGLGQETQYF. The variable domain in full, with the rest retrieved from reference TRBV7-9 and TRBJ2-5, is DTGVSQNPRHKITKRGQNVTFRCDPISEHNRLYWYRQTLGQGPEFLTYFQNEAQLEKSRLLSDRFSAERPKGSFSTLEIQRTEQGDSAMYLCASSLGLGQETQYFGPGTRLLVL.

The chain is built from TRBV7-9 and TRBJ2-1; 7 positions agree with TRBD2. The length of the CDR3 is 15 residues. CDR1 and CDR2 (germline): SEHNR, FQNEAQ (reference sequence). The J segment lost 8 bases and the V segment lost 5 bases, leaving 12 bases of the junction unmatched. The CDR3: CASSPPAGTGDEQFF. The CDR3 DNA is TGTGCCAGCAGCCCGCCAGCGGGAACCGGAGATGAGCAGTTCTTC.

The chain couples TRBV6-1 to TRBJ2-1, with TRBD2 matching 12 bases. Germline CDR1 is MNHNS and CDR2 is SASEGT. This CDR3 comprises 14 residues. J lost 7 bases, V lost 4 bases, and 2 bases had no gene match. The CDR3 loop reads CASSALAGGNEQFF. The CDR3 DNA sequence: TGTGCCAGCAGTGCCCTAGCGGGGGGGAATGAGCAGTTCTTC.

This rearrangement joins TRBV20-1 to TRBJ2-1, with a weak D call TRBD2 (5 bases). V was shortened by 1 base and J by 0 bases, with 10 bases between the two germline ends. There are 15 residues in the CDR3. The germline V gene has CDR1 DFQATT and CDR2 SNEGSKA (reference sequence). The DNA of the CDR3 is TGCAGTGCTAGAGTAGTGGGGAGCTCCTACAATGAGCAGTTCTTC. Translated: CSARVVGSSYNEQFF.

The chain is built from TRBV11-3 and TRBJ2-7; 8 bases agree with TRBD1. The CDR3 sequence is 14 residues long. Germline values: CDR1 SGHNT, CDR2 YENEEA. The ends lost 5 bases at V and 3 bases at J; junction bases unmatched: 6. CDR3 sequence reads: CASSPWDRNYEQYF. As DNA, the CDR3 is TGTGCCAGCAGCCCTTGGGACAGGAACTACGAGCAGTACTTC.

Ten or more counts support this clonotype. The chain has TRBV18 and TRBJ1-1, with D uncertain. V was shortened by 6 bases and J by 5 bases, with 19 bases between the two germline ends. CDR1 is KGHSH, CDR2 LQKENI, per germline. This CDR3 comprises 15 residues. CDR3 sequence (DNA): TGTGCCAGCTCTCTAGGGAGGGTGGATGGAACTGAAGCTTTCTTT. This encodes CASSLGRVDGTEAFF.

The sample holds a few counts of this clonotype. For the CDR3, the DNA is TGCAGTGCTAGAGCCTCGGGAGACTCCGGGGAGCTGTTTTTT. It translates to CSARASGDSGELFF. The V gene is TRBV20-1, the J gene TRBJ2-2; tentative D call: TRBD2 (6 bases). CDR1 DFQATT and CDR2 SNEGSKA come from the germline V gene (reference sequence). V gave up 1 base and J gave up 6 bases, with 12 bases separating them. The CDR3 runs 14 residues.

This clonotype was recorded many times. The rearrangement links TRBV28 to TRBJ2-3; D is unresolved. The CDR3 spans 15 residues. Trimming shortened V by 3 bases and J by 3 bases, and 13 bases separated the two germline ends. CDR1 is MDHEN and CDR2 is SYDVKM in the germline V gene. The CDR3 here is CASSFRTDLTDTQYF. CDR3 nucleotide sequence: TGTGCCAGCAGTTTCCGAACAGATCTTACAGATACGCAGTATTTT.

The V call is TRBV9, the J call TRBJ2-1; D is uncertain. The germline CDR1 and CDR2 sequences are SGDLS and YYNGEE. The CDR3 is 15 residues long. V was trimmed by 1 base and J by 0 bases, leaving 8 bases between them. CDR3 residues: CASSVNPSSYNEQFF. In DNA, the CDR3 is TGTGCCAGCAGCGTAAACCCAAGCTCCTACAATGAGCAGTTCTTC.

The genes are TRBV15 and TRBJ2-7, with TRBD2 identical over 14 bases. The CDR3 contains 18 residues. The V gene end was trimmed by 5 bases and the J gene end by 6 bases; junction bases not matched to a gene: 15. Germline CDR1 is LNHNV and CDR2 is YYDKDF (reference sequence). The CDR3 is CATSLPPGTSGSSTEQYF. CDR3 coding DNA: TGTGCCACCAGCCTCCCCCCCGGGACTAGCGGGAGCTCTACCGAGCAGTACTTC.

The gene calls are TRBV12-3 or TRBV12-4 and TRBJ2-3; 8 bases align to TRBD1. V shed 8 bases and J 1 base; nucleotides not matched to a gene: 5. CDR3 length equals 14 residues. The CDR3 loop reads CASGGQARTDTQYF. The CDR3 DNA is TGTGCCAGCGGGGGACAGGCCCGCACAGATACGCAGTATTTT.

This clonotype was seen only a few times. CDR3 in DNA: TGTGCCAGCAGCACAAAACCCCTAGCGCCGAATGAGCAGTTCTTC. It yields the protein CASSTKPLAPNEQFF. The V call is TRBV7-8, the J call TRBJ2-1; D possibly corresponds to TRBD2 (6 bases). CDR3 length: 15 amino acids. Germline-derived CDR1 and CDR2 are SGHVS and FQNEAQ. V was clipped by 5 bases and J by 7 bases, with 18 bases between them.

In its sample, this clonotype was seen many times. The chain is built from TRBV4-1 and TRBJ2-1; D ambiguous. With 3 bases removed from V and 8 bases from J, the gap between germline ends came to 11 bases. From germline, CDR1 is MGHRA and CDR2 YSYEKL. This CDR3 has 13 amino acids. The CDR3 protein is CASSQERIDEQFF. The CDR3, as DNA: TGCGCCAGCAGCCAGGAAAGAATAGATGAGCAGTTCTTC.

This chain links TRBV5-1 with TRBJ2-3; D is perhaps TRBD1 (5 bases). Trimming took 1 base from V and 0 from J, leaving 9 bases between them. The CDR3 has 15 residues. Germline CDR1 is SGHRS and CDR2 is YFSETQ. The CDR3 coding sequence is TGCGCCAGCAGCTTGATTGACAGTAGCACAGATACGCAGTATTTT. Amino acid sequence: CASSLIDSSTDTQYF.

This rearrangement joins TRBV9 to TRBJ2-1, with TRBD2 identical over 7 bases. V lost 3 bases to trimming and J lost 2 bases; unmatched junction nucleotides: 2. CDR1 is SGDLS and CDR2 is YYNGEE in the germline V gene. The CDR3 consists of 14 residues. The CDR3 nucleotides are TGTGCCAGCAGCGCTAGCGGTACCTACAATGAGCAGTTCTTC. The encoded protein is CASSASGTYNEQFF.